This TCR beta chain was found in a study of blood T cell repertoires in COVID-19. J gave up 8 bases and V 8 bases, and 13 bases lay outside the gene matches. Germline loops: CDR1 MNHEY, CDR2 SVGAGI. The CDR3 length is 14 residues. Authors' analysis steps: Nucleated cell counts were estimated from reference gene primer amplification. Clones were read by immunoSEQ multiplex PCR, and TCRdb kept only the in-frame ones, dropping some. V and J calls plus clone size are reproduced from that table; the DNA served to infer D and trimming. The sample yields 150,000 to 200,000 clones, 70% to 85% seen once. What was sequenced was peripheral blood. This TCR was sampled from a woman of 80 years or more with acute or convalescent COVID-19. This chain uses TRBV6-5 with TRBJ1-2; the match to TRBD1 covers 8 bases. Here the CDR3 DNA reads TGTGCCAGCCAGATACAGGGGGACCCTAGAGGCTACACCTTC. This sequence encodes CASQIQGDPRGYTF.